These 30 T cell receptor beta chains originate from one sample sequenced in a study of control samples from healthy donors and cancer patients. Here immunoSEQ multiplex PCR was the method, and the copy in TCRdb shows in-frame clones only, minus some. Its table lists approximately 190,000 clones. Sequenced input: blood. These receptors were obtained from a woman in her twenties or thirties in good health.

V and J are TRBV28 and TRBJ2-1; 9 bases are a match to TRBD1. From germline, CDR1 is MDHEN and CDR2 SYDVKM. Trimming cost V 6 bases and J 7 bases; bases outside gene matches: 7. This CDR3 comprises 14 residues. The CDR3 region is CASSRDRAKNEQFF. Here the CDR3 DNA reads TGTGCCAGCAGCCGGGACAGGGCTAAGAATGAGCAGTTCTTC.

This chain uses TRBV20-1 with TRBJ1-1; D ambiguous. The CDR3 spans 14 residues. Trimming shortened V by 3 bases and J by 1 base, and 12 bases separated the two germline ends. Looked up from germline, CDR1 is DFQATT and CDR2 is SNEGSKA (reference sequence). The CDR3 loop reads CSASKGQPNTEAFF. For the CDR3, the DNA is TGCAGTGCTAGTAAAGGGCAGCCGAACACTGAAGCTTTCTTT.

This chain's CDR3 is CASSQVGLAGGPSVYNEQFF. The CDR3 nucleotides are TGCGCCAGCAGCCAAGTCGGACTAGCGGGGGGCCCATCAGTCTACAATGAGCAGTTCTTC. The chain recombines TRBV4-1 with TRBJ2-1, with 14 bases that match TRBD2. Germline loops: CDR1 MGHRA, CDR2 YSYEKL. The CDR3 totals 20 residues. The J segment lost 3 bases and the V segment lost 1 base, leaving 11 bases of the junction unmatched.

This rearrangement joins TRBV6-6 to TRBJ2-3, with D possibly TRBD2 on 5 matching bases. This CDR3 is built from 11 residues. CDR1 is MNHNY, CDR2 SVGAGI, per germline (reference sequence). Trimming took off 10 bases at V and 5 bases at J, with 10 bases between the two ends. CDR3 in DNA: TGTGCCAACGGCGAGGGAGATACGCAGTATTTT. This gives the protein CANGEGDTQYF.

The chain couples TRBV6-5 to TRBJ2-3, with a possible D match to TRBD2 (7 bases). Germline V gene data show CDR1 as MNHEY and CDR2 as SVGAGI. The V end was cut by 5 bases, the J end by 2 bases, with 14 bases between. The CDR3 runs to 15 residues. CDR3 sequence: CASSHGGPPTDTQYF. The CDR3 region has the DNA TGTGCCAGCAGTCACGGGGGGCCCCCCACAGATACGCAGTATTTT.

The V and J genes are TRBV6-4 and TRBJ1-2, with TRBD1 as a possible D gene (5 bases). This CDR3 contains 15 residues. CDR1 is MRHNA and CDR2 is SNTAGT in the germline V gene. V was cut by 4 bases and J by 2 bases, with 14 bases left in between. The CDR3 nucleotides read TGTGCCAGCAGTGGATTGGGGGTGAAGAACTATGGCTACACCTTC. This encodes CASSGLGVKNYGYTF.

The chain joins TRBV11-3 to TRBJ2-3; D remains ambiguous. The CDR3 contains 14 residues. Germline CDR1 reads SGHNT; CDR2 reads YENEEA. V lost 8 bases, J lost 2 bases, and 14 bases lay in between. CDR3 coding DNA: TGTGCCAGCGGCCCCTCGACATTCACAGATACGCAGTATTTT. Encoded protein: CASGPSTFTDTQYF.

V and J are TRBV28 and TRBJ2-1, with TRBD1 matching 9 bases. Germline V CDR1 and CDR2: MDHEN, SYDVKM. The V segment lost 5 bases and the J segment 2 bases; nucleotides outside the gene matches: 4. There are 15 residues in the CDR3. CDR3: CASSGDRATYNEQFF. In DNA form, the CDR3 reads TGTGCCAGCAGTGGGGACAGGGCAACCTACAATGAGCAGTTCTTC.

This sequence joins TRBV24-1 and TRBJ1-2; no reliable D call. V was trimmed by 1 base and J by 5 bases, leaving 10 bases between them. The CDR3 covers 14 residues. Germline CDR1 KGHDR, CDR2 SFDVKD. The CDR3 loop reads CATSDFGDSYGYTF. In nucleotides, the CDR3 is TGTGCCACCAGTGATTTTGGTGATTCGTATGGCTACACCTTC.

This chain connects TRBV27 to TRBJ1-6, with D perhaps matching TRBD1 (5 bases). The germline CDR1 and CDR2 sequences are MNHEY and SMNVEV (reference sequence). Trimming removed 1 base at V and 7 bases at J, with 11 bases between. This CDR3 is 15 amino acids long. In nucleotides, the CDR3 is TGTGCCAGCAGTTTATGGGGGTACCCGAATTCACCCCTCCACTTT. Its translation is CASSLWGYPNSPLHF.

The chain combines TRBV2 with TRBJ1-5; perhaps TRBD1 as D (5 bases). Trimming stripped 6 bases from V and 2 bases from J, with 17 bases between. This CDR3 spans 16 amino acids. Germline V gene sequence: CDR1 SNHLY, CDR2 FYNNEI. This chain's CDR3 is CASRGLRGNRNQPQHF. CDR3 DNA: TGTGCCAGCAGGGGGCTTCGGGGAAATCGCAATCAGCCCCAGCATTTT.

The chain combines TRBV2 with TRBJ1-5, with D uncertain. The germline CDR1 and CDR2 sequences are SNHLY and FYNNEI. The CDR3 is made up of 15 amino acids. The V and J ends lost 6 bases and 1 base respectively, with 13 bases between them. In DNA, the CDR3 is TGTGCCAGCAGCTCGTTCGACCTAAGCAATCAGCCCCAGCATTTT. This codes for CASSSFDLSNQPQHF.

This rearrangement joins TRBV7-9 to TRBJ2-1; TRBD2 matches 11 bases. The germline V gene has CDR1 SEHNR and CDR2 FQNEAQ (reference sequence). V shed 5 bases, J shed 3 bases, and the junction held 3 bases outside the gene matches. The CDR3 contains 15 residues. The CDR3 DNA follows: TGTGCCAGCAGCCCGGGACTAGCGGTCTACAATGAGCAGTTCTTC. Translated: CASSPGLAVYNEQFF.

The chain has TRBV6-5 and TRBJ1-2; D remains unclear. Germline V gene data show CDR1 as MNHEY and CDR2 as SVGAGI. V lost 8 bases, J lost 7 bases, and 8 bases lay in between. The CDR3 length is 10 residues. CDR3 nucleotides: TGTGCCAGCTTTGGTGGTGGCTACACCTTC. Translating gives CASFGGGYTF.

The chain employs TRBV6-5 and TRBJ1-5; D call uncertain. Germline loops: CDR1 MNHEY, CDR2 SVGAGI. Trimming took off 6 bases at V and 5 bases at J, with 17 bases between the two ends. The CDR3 loop spans 15 amino acids. CDR3 bases: TGTGCCAGCAGGTTTGACCCCTCCAGACATCAGCCCCAGCATTTT. Its translation is CASRFDPSRHQPQHF.

V usage is TRBV5-1 and J usage is TRBJ1-4; D may be TRBD1 (5 bases). The CDR3 has 17 residues. Per germline, CDR1 SGHRS and CDR2 YFSETQ. Trimming pared 2 bases from V and 0 bases from J, leaving 14 bases between. The CDR3 DNA follows: TGCGCCAGCAGCTTCGACAAAGACAGTTCAACTAATGAAAAACTGTTTTTT. The encoded protein is CASSFDKDSSTNEKLFF.

The chain joins TRBV18 to TRBJ1-3, with D unresolved. Germline V gives CDR1 KGHSH, CDR2 LQKENI. CDR3 size: 14 residues. V lost 3 bases and J 5 bases, leaving 11 bases between the germline ends. The CDR3 region has the DNA TGTGCCAGCTCACCGCCGATCGGTAGAAACACCATATATTTT. Translated, it gives CASSPPIGRNTIYF.

The rearrangement joins TRBV4-1 to TRBJ2-1; 8 positions agree with TRBD1. After removal of 5 bases from V and 2 bases from J, the junction contained 5 bases not matched to a gene. The CDR3 covers 15 residues. Per germline, CDR1 MGHRA and CDR2 YSYEKL. The CDR3 sequence is CASSSGQGPYNEQFF. The DNA for the CDR3 is TGCGCCAGCAGCTCCGGACAGGGTCCCTACAATGAGCAGTTCTTC.

The chain couples TRBV7-6 to TRBJ2-5; weak D call: TRBD2 (5 bases). The length of the CDR3 is 14 residues. V lost 6 bases and J 1 base, leaving 12 bases between the germline ends. Germline CDR1 is SGHVS and CDR2 is FNYEAQ. CDR3 in DNA: TGTGCCAGCAGAGACGGGGTCTCCCAAGAGACCCAGTACTTC. Protein sequence: CASRDGVSQETQYF.

The V call is TRBV4-2, the J call TRBJ1-2; no clear D. V lost 0 bases and J 2 bases, leaving 7 bases between the germline ends. The length of the CDR3 is 14 residues. Germline-derived CDR1 and CDR2 are LGHNA and YNFKEQ. CDR3 region: CASSQDRRNYGYTF. The CDR3 DNA follows: TGTGCCAGCAGCCAAGATCGGAGGAACTATGGCTACACCTTC.

V usage is TRBV27 and J usage is TRBJ2-5; 8 nucleotides match TRBD2. Germline V gives CDR1 MNHEY, CDR2 SMNVEV (reference sequence). CDR3 size: 15 residues. V lost 6 bases, J lost 4 bases, and 10 bases stayed unmatched. CDR3 loop: CASSRGTREVETQYF. The CDR3 DNA follows: TGTGCCAGCAGCCGCGGGACTAGAGAGGTAGAGACCCAGTACTTC.

The chain is built from TRBV7-9 and TRBJ1-1; D is uncertain. The CDR3 runs 13 residues. CDR1 and CDR2 (germline): SEHNR, FQNEAQ (reference sequence). The germline V and J ends were trimmed by 2 bases and 5 bases, with 9 bases remaining between them. The CDR3 DNA reads as TGTGCCAGCAGCTTAAAGGGTGGGACTGAAGCTTTCTTT. Amino acids: CASSLKGGTEAFF.

The chain carries TRBV6-5 and TRBJ1-2, with 9 bases that match TRBD1. Trimming at V came to 0 bases and at J to 4 bases, leaving 0 bases not matched to a gene. Looked up from germline, CDR1 is MNHEY and CDR2 is SVGAGI. CDR3 length: 14 residues. Here the CDR3 reads CASSYSGQGYGYTF. Written as DNA, the CDR3 is TGTGCCAGCAGTTACTCGGGACAGGGCTATGGCTACACCTTC.

The V gene is TRBV5-1, the J gene TRBJ1-3; D call uncertain. Germline lookup yields CDR1 SGHRS and CDR2 YFSETQ. The CDR3 loop spans 15 amino acids. Trimming left V 1 base short and J 1 base short, with 9 bases between. The CDR3 region is CASSLSRASGNTIYF. Written as DNA, the CDR3 is TGCGCCAGCAGCTTGTCGAGGGCATCTGGAAACACCATATATTTT.

V is TRBV5-1 and J is TRBJ2-4, with 9 positions matching TRBD1. V shed 4 bases and J 5 bases; nucleotides not matched to a gene: 10. CDR3 length: 16 residues. The germline V gene encodes CDR1 SGHRS and CDR2 YFSETQ. CDR3 bases: TGCGCCAGCAGCCCGGGAGACAGGGGGACCCAAAACATTCAGTACTTC. This codes for CASSPGDRGTQNIQYF.

The V gene is TRBV5-1, the J gene TRBJ1-2; the match to TRBD1 covers 8 bases. Germline V CDR1 and CDR2: SGHRS, YFSETQ. The CDR3 length is 16 residues. The ends lost 2 bases at V and 2 bases at J; junction bases unmatched: 8. DNA of the CDR3: TGCGCCAGCAGCTTAGGTGGGACAGGCTCAAACTATGGCTACACCTTC. It codes for CASSLGGTGSNYGYTF. The whole variable domain, filled in from reference TRBV5-1 and TRBJ1-2, reads KAGVTQTPRYLIKTRGQQVTLSCSPISGHRSVSWYQQTPGQGLQFLFEYFSETQRNKGNFPGRFSGRQFSNSRSEMNVSTLELGDSALYLCASSLGGTGSNYGYTFGSGTRLTVV.

The chain recombines TRBV18 with TRBJ1-2; unclear D gene. Per the germline V gene, CDR1 is KGHSH and CDR2 is LQKENI. CDR3 length: 14 residues. Trimming shortened V by 1 base and J by 2 bases, and 8 bases separated the two germline ends. The CDR3 region is CASSPQAQNYGYTF. For the CDR3, the DNA is TGTGCCAGCTCACCACAAGCACAGAACTATGGCTACACCTTC.

The J gene is TRBJ1-3, the V gene TRBV20-1, with TRBD1 matching over 8 bases. The V gene end was trimmed by 6 bases and the J gene end by 8 bases; junction bases not matched to a gene: 3. Germline V gene lookup returns CDR1 DFQATT and CDR2 SNEGSKA (reference sequence). The CDR3 spans 11 residues. CDR3 region: CSAETGDTIYF. The CDR3 nucleotides are TGCAGTGCCGAGACAGGGGACACCATATATTTT.

The chain recombines TRBV24-1 with TRBJ2-3, with 10 bases matching TRBD1. Germline CDR1 KGHDR, CDR2 SFDVKD. V trimming: 4 bases; J trimming: 1 base; junction bases outside the gene matches: 4. This CDR3 is 16 amino acids long. CDR3 bases: TGTGCCACCAGTGACCCCGGGACAGGGGGCACAGATACGCAGTATTTT. This sequence encodes CATSDPGTGGTDTQYF.

CDR3 bases: TGTGCCAGCAGCTTAGTACAGGGCGGAGGCAATCAGCCCCAGCATTTT. Protein product: CASSLVQGGGNQPQHF. The chain links TRBV7-2 to TRBJ1-5, with D perhaps matching TRBD1 (6 bases). Germline lookup yields CDR1 SGHTA and CDR2 FQGNSA. V gave up 1 base and J gave up 2 bases, with 12 bases separating them. This CDR3 has 16 amino acids.